These 17 T cell receptor beta chains share one sample of origin, sequenced in a study of T cells in Graves' hyperthyroidism and ophthalmopathy. Amplified regions were TCR beta CDR3 sequences from RNA transcripts. First-round RT-PCR targeting the TCR CDR3 was performed with the HTBI primer set. Using its own MiXCR run on the multiplex PCR reads, TCRdb lists one record per CDR3 protein. The sample has around 340,000 distinct CDR3 sequences, approximately 15% seen once. The sequenced sample was blood. These receptor sequences come from a woman in her 30s with Graves' hyperthyroidism.

This clonotype was counted at least ten times. The chain has TRBV11-2 and TRBJ2-1; 8 nucleotides match TRBD2. CDR1 is SGHAT, CDR2 FQNNGV, per germline. V lost 6 bases and J lost 8; bases outside the gene matches: 9. This CDR3 has 14 residues. The CDR3, as DNA: TGTGCCAGCAGTCCTGCACTAGCGGCGTATGAGCAGTTCTTC. Amino acids: CASSPALAAYEQFF. The whole variable domain, remainder taken from reference TRBV11-2 and TRBJ2-1, is EAGVAQSPRYKIIEKRQSVAFWCNPISGHATLYWYQQILGQGPKLLIQFQNNGVVDDSQLPKDRFSAERLKGVDSTLKIQPAKLEDSAVYLCASSPALAAYEQFFGPGTRLTVL.

In its sample, this clonotype was seen many times. The chain couples TRBV3-1 to TRBJ2-5, with TRBD2 matching over 11 bases. The CDR3 sequence is 18 residues long. In germline, CDR1 is LGHDT, CDR2 YNNKEL (reference sequence). The ends lost 0 bases at V and 4 bases at J; junction bases unmatched: 10. The DNA for the CDR3 is TGTGCCAGCAGCCAAGACCGTTTGGGACTAGCGGAAGGAGAGACCCAGTACTTC. This translates into CASSQDRLGLAEGETQYF.

Only a few counts were recorded for this clonotype. The chain is built from TRBV6-5 and TRBJ2-1; 7 positions agree with TRBD2. CDR1 and CDR2 from the germline V gene are MNHEY and SVGAGI. This CDR3 is 15 amino acids long. The trim removed 4 bases at V and 10 bases at J, leaving 13 bases unmatched. The CDR3 DNA is TGTGCCAGCAGTTCCTACGGACTAGTCATCGGGGAGCAGTTCTTC. Translation gives CASSSYGLVIGEQFF.

This chain connects TRBV6-1 to TRBJ2-7; 7 bases match TRBD2. This CDR3 has 16 residues. The germline CDR1 and CDR2 sequences are MNHNS and SASEGT. V lost 5 bases to trimming and J lost 2 bases; unmatched junction nucleotides: 12. CDR3 residues: CASSITGGSPPYEQYF. The CDR3 region has the DNA TGTGCCAGCAGTATCACTGGCGGGAGTCCCCCCTACGAGCAGTACTTC.

V gene TRBV20-1 combines with J gene TRBJ2-7; a weak D match, TRBD1 (5 bases). The V end lost 4 bases, the J end lost 6 bases, and 10 bases lay between the germline ends. CDR3 length equals 11 residues. The germline V gene encodes CDR1 DFQATT and CDR2 SNEGSKA (reference sequence). The CDR3: CSATQGGEQYF. Written as DNA, the CDR3 is TGCAGTGCTACGCAGGGCGGCGAGCAGTACTTC.

The table lists this clonotype with a few counts. The V call is TRBV13, the J call TRBJ1-3; the D gene is possibly TRBD1 (5 bases). V was shortened by 4 bases and J by 4 bases, with 17 bases between the two germline ends. Germline assignment: CDR1 PRHDT and CDR2 FYEKMQ (reference sequence). The CDR3 sequence is 16 residues long. The CDR3 nucleotides read TGTGCCAGCAGCTCCCTCCGGGCAGGGCAAGGAAACACCATATATTTT. This codes for CASSSLRAGQGNTIYF.

This clonotype occurred a few times. The junction and the germline gene differ at one end; a read error may be behind it. This chain connects TRBV11-2 to TRBJ1-5, with a possible D match to TRBD1 (6 bases). Germline CDR1 reads SGHAT; CDR2 reads FQNNGV. This CDR3 has 15 residues. The CDR3 coding sequence is TGTGCCAGCAGCTGGACTCCGACCCGGGGGCAGCCCCGGCATTTT. Translation gives CASSWTPTRGQPRHF.

This clonotype was counted ten times or more. The chain links TRBV20-1 to TRBJ2-3; TRBD1 or TRBD2 may be the D gene (7 bases each). Germline V gives CDR1 DFQATT, CDR2 SNEGSKA (reference sequence). V dropped 4 bases and J dropped 2 bases, with 19 bases sitting between them. The CDR3 runs 16 residues. The CDR3 protein is CSATNPGGAHTDTQYF. For the CDR3, the DNA is TGCAGTGCTACAAACCCAGGGGGGGCACACACAGATACGCAGTATTTT.

The table lists this clonotype with many counts. V and J are TRBV12-3 or TRBV12-4 and TRBJ2-7; no clear D. The CDR3 covers 13 residues. Between the trimmed V and J ends, which lost 5 bases and 2 bases, there was a span of 10 bases. The DNA of the CDR3 is TGTGCCAGCAGTCGGACGGCACCCTACGAGCAGTACTTC. This translates into CASSRTAPYEQYF.

This clonotype was recorded many times. This chain links TRBV24-1 with TRBJ1-2; 7 bases agree with TRBD1. The germline gives CDR1 KGHDR, CDR2 SFDVKD. V lost 2 bases and J lost 4; bases outside the gene matches: 9. This CDR3 has 16 residues. This chain's CDR3 is CATSDSRTGWSYGYTF. The CDR3 DNA reads as TGTGCCACCAGTGATTCCCGGACAGGCTGGAGCTATGGCTACACCTTC.

This clonotype was seen many times. The chain joins TRBV12-3 or TRBV12-4 to TRBJ2-2; 8 bases match TRBD2. This CDR3 is 14 amino acids long. V trimming: 6 bases; J trimming: 2 bases; junction bases outside the gene matches: 2. CDR3 protein: CASRLADNTGELFF. The CDR3 coding sequence is TGTGCCAGCAGACTAGCGGACAACACCGGGGAGCTGTTTTTT.

The chain links TRBV11-2 to TRBJ1-4; the D is unclear. Looked up from germline, CDR1 is SGHAT and CDR2 is FQNNGV. V lost 6 bases to trimming and J lost 8 bases, with 16 bases between them. This CDR3 spans 14 amino acids. CDR3 coding DNA: TGTGCCAGCAGTCCGGCGCAGGCGGACGAAAAACTGTTTTTT. Its protein is CASSPAQADEKLFF.

This clonotype was seen repeatedly, ten times or more. The chain joins TRBV28 to TRBJ2-3, with D perhaps TRBD2 (6 bases). The CDR3 has 16 residues. The V and J ends lost 3 bases and 6 bases respectively, with 19 bases between them. CDR1 is MDHEN and CDR2 is SYDVKM in the germline V gene. CDR3 DNA sequence: TGTGCCAGCAGTTTTCACCGCGGGGTCAAGGACGATACGCAGTATTTT. It is translated as CASSFHRGVKDDTQYF. The whole variable domain, filled in from reference TRBV28 and TRBJ2-3, reads DVKVTQSSRYLVKRTGEKVFLECVQDMDHENMFWYRQDPGLGLRLIYFSYDVKMKEKGDIPEGYSVSREKKERFSLILESASTNQTSMYLCASSFHRGVKDDTQYFGPGTRLTVL.

There are many counts of this clonotype. This chain connects TRBV6-2 or TRBV6-3 to TRBJ2-5, with D possibly matching TRBD1 (6 bases). The CDR3 is 12 amino acids. Germline V CDR1 and CDR2: MNHEY, SVGEGT. The CDR3, as DNA: TGTGCGATACAGGGAAACGGTGAGACCCAGTACTTC. It is translated as CAIQGNGETQYF.

The CDR3, as DNA: TGCAGCGTAAGAGGGGTTGAGGGGAGTGAAGCTTTCTTT. Its protein product is CSVRGVEGSEAFF. The chain employs TRBV29-1 and TRBJ1-1, with D perhaps matching TRBD1 (5 bases). The CDR3 totals 13 residues. Germline-derived CDR1 and CDR2 are SQVTM and ANQGSEA. V lost 6 bases and J lost 7, with 18 bases in between.

This clonotype has at least ten counts. This sequence joins TRBV12-3 or TRBV12-4 and TRBJ1-3; a weak D match, TRBD1 (5 bases). The CDR3 length is 15 residues. Trimming took 3 bases from V and 2 from J, leaving 11 bases between them. CDR3 sequence (DNA): TGTGCCAGCAGTTTTTCCAGGGAGGCTGGAAACACCATATATTTT. It encodes CASSFSREAGNTIYF.

This clonotype was counted ten times or more. The chain is built from TRBV28 and TRBJ2-5, with D unresolved. CDR3 length equals 15 residues. Trimming stripped 5 bases from V and 0 bases from J, with 13 bases between. Looked up from germline, CDR1 is MDHEN and CDR2 is SYDVKM. The CDR3 nucleotides read TGTGCCAGCAGTATTTCCGATAGGGACCAAGAGACCCAGTACTTC. Its protein product is CASSISDRDQETQYF.